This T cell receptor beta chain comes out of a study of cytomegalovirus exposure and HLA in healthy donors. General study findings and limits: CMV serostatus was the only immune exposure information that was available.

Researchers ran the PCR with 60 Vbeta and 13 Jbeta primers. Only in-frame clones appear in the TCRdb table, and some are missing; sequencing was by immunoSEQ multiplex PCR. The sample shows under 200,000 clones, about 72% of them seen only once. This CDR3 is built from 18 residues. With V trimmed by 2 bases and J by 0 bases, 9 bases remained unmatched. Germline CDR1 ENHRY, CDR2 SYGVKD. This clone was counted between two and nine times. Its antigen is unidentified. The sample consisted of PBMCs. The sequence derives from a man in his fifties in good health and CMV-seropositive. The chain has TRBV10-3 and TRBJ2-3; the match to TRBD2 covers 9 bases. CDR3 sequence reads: CAISESGRGGLSTDTQYF. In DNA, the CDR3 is TGTGCCATCAGTGAGAGTGGGCGGGGGGGCCTCAGCACAGATACGCAGTATTTT.